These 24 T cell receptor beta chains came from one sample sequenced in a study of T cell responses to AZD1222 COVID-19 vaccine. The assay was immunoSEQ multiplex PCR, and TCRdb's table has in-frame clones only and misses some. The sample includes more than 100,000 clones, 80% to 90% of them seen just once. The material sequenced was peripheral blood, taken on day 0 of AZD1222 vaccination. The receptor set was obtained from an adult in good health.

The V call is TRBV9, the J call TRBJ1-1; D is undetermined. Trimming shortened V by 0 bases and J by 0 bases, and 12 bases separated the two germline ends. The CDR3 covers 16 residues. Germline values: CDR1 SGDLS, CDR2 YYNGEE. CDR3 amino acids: CASSVDPRALNTEAFF. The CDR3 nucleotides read TGTGCCAGCAGCGTAGATCCAAGAGCGTTGAACACTGAAGCTTTCTTT. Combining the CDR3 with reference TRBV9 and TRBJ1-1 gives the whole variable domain DSGVTQTPKHLITATGQRVTLRCSPRSGDLSVYWYQQSLDQGLQFLIQYYNGEERAKGNILERFSAQQFPDLHSELNLSSLELGDSALYFCASSVDPRALNTEAFFGQGTRLTVV.

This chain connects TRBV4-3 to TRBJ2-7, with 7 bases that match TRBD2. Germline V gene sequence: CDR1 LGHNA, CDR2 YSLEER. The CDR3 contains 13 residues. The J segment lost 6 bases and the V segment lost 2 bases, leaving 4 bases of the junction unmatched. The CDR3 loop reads CASSQRGGLEQYF. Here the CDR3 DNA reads TGCGCCAGCAGCCAAAGGGGAGGGCTCGAGCAGTACTTC.

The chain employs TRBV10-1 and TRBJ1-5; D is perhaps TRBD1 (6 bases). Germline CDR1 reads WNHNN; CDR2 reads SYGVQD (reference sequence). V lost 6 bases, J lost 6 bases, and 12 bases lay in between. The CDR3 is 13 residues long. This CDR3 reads CASSGGPSQPQHF. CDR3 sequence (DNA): TGCGCCAGCAGCGGGGGGCCCAGTCAGCCCCAGCATTTT.

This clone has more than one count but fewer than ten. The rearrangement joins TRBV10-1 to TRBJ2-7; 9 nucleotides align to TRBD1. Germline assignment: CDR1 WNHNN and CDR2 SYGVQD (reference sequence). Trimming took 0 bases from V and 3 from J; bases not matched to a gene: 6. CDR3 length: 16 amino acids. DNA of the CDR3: TGCGCCAGCAGTGAGTCGTCCGGGACAGGGAGCTACGAGCAGTACTTC. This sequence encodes CASSESSGTGSYEQYF.

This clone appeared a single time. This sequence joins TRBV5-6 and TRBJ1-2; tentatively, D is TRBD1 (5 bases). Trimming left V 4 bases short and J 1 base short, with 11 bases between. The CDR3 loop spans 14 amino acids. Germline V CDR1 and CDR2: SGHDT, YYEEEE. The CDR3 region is CASSRTRVNYGYTF. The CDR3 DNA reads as TGTGCCAGCAGCCGGACAAGGGTTAACTATGGCTACACCTTC.

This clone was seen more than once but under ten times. The CDR3 region is CASRLGSTSEAFF. CDR3 DNA: TGTGCCAGCAGATTGGGCAGTACTAGTGAAGCTTTCTTT. The chain joins TRBV12-3 or TRBV12-4 to TRBJ1-1; no reliable D call. V was clipped by 6 bases and J by 7 bases, with 15 bases between them. The CDR3 covers 13 residues.

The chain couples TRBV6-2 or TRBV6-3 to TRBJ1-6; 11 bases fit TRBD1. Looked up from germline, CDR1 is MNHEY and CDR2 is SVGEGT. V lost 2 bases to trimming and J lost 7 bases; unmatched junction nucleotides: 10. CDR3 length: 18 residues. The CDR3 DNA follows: TGTGCCAGCAGTTACGAACGGACAGGGGGCAGCTGGAATTCACCCCTCCACTTT. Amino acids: CASSYERTGGSWNSPLHF.

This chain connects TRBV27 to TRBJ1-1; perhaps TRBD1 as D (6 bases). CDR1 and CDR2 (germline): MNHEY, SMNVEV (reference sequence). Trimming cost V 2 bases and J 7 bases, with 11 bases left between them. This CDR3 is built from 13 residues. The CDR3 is CASSLAGVGEAFF. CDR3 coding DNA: TGTGCCAGCAGTTTAGCAGGGGTCGGTGAAGCTTTCTTT.

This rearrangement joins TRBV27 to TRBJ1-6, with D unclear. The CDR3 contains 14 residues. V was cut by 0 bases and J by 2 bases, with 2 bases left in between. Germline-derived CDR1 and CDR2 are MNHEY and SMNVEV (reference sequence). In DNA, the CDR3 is TGTGCCAGCAGTTTATCGCCCTATAATTCACCCCTCCACTTT. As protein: CASSLSPYNSPLHF.

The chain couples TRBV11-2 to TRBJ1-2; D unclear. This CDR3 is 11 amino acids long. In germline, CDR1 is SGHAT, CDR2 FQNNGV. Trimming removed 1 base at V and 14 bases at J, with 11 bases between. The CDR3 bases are TGTGCCAGCAGCTTAGGTACAGCCGATACCTTC. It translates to CASSLGTADTF.

The CDR3 DNA reads TGCGCCAGCAGTGAGATGCGGGGGGCCGGAGAGACCCAGTACTTC. Translating it yields CASSEMRGAGETQYF. The chain recombines TRBV10-2 with TRBJ2-5, with 8 bases that match TRBD2. CDR3 length equals 15 residues. The germline gives CDR1 WSHSY, CDR2 SAAADI. V was pared by 2 bases and J by 4 bases, with 6 bases of the junction left unmatched.

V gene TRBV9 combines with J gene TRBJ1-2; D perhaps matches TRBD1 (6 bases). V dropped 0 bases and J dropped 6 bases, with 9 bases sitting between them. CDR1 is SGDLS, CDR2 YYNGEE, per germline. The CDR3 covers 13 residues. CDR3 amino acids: CASSVEQGHGYTF. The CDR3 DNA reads TGTGCCAGCAGCGTAGAACAGGGCCATGGCTACACCTTC.

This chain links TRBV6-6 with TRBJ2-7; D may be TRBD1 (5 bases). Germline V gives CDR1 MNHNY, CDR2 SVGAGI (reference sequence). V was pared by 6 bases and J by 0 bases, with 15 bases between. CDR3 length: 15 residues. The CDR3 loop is CASRRKTAISYEQYF. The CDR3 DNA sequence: TGTGCCAGCAGGAGAAAGACAGCAATCTCCTACGAGCAGTACTTC.

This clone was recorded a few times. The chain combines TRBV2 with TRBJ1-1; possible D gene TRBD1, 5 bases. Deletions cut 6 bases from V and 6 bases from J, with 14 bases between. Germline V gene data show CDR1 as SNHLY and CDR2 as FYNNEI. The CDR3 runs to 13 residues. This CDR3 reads CASRVRGGSEAFF. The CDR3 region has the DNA TGTGCCAGCAGGGTTAGGGGAGGGTCTGAAGCTTTCTTT.

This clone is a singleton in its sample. CDR3 amino acids: CASSQRLALNEQFF. CDR3 nucleotides: TGTGCCAGCAGCCAACGACTAGCGCTCAATGAGCAGTTCTTC. This chain joins TRBV6-6 and TRBJ2-1; 8 bases are shared with TRBD2. CDR1 is MNHNY, CDR2 SVGAGI, per germline (reference sequence). The CDR3 runs 14 residues. V was clipped by 6 bases and J by 6 bases; unmatched bases: 7.

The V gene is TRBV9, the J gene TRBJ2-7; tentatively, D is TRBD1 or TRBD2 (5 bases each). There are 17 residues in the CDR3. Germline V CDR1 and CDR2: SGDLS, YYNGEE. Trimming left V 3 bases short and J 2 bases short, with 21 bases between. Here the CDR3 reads CASSAGGADQVAYEQYF. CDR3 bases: TGTGCCAGCAGCGCTGGGGGAGCGGATCAGGTGGCCTACGAGCAGTACTTC. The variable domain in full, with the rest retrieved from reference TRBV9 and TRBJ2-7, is DSGVTQTPKHLITATGQRVTLRCSPRSGDLSVYWYQQSLDQGLQFLIQYYNGEERAKGNILERFSAQQFPDLHSELNLSSLELGDSALYFCASSAGGADQVAYEQYFGPGTRLTVT.

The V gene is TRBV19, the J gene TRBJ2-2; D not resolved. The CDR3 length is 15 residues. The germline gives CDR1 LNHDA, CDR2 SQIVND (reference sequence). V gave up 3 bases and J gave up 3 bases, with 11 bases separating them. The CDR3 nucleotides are TGTGCCAGTAGTATCTTGCCTTTGGACACCGGGGAGCTGTTTTTT. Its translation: CASSILPLDTGELFF.

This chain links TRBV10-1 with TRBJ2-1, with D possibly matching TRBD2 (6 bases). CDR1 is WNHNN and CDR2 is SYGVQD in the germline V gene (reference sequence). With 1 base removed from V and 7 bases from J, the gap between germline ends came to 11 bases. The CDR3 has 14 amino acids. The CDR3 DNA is TGCGCCAGCAGTGAGTTCGGTGGAGGGAATGAGCAGTTCTTC. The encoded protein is CASSEFGGGNEQFF.

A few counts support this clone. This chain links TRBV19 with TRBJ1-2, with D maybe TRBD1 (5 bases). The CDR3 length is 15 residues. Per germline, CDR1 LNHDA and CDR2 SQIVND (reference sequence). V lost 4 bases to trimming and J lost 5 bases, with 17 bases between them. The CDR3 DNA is TGTGCCAGTAGTACTTGGGACTCTTTGGGGTATGGCTACACCTTC. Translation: CASSTWDSLGYGYTF.

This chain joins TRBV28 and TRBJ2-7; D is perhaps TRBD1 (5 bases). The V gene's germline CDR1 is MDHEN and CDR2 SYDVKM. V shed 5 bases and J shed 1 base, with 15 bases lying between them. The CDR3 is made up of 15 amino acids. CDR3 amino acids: CASSPPPAGSYEQYF. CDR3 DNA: TGTGCCAGCAGTCCACCCCCGGCAGGGTCCTACGAGCAGTACTTC.

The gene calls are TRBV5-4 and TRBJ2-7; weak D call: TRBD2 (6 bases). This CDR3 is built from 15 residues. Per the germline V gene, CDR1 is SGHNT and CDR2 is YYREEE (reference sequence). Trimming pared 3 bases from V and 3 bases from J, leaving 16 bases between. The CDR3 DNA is TGTGCCAGCAGCTCCTGGGGACTTGGGTTCTACGAGCAGTACTTC. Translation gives CASSSWGLGFYEQYF.

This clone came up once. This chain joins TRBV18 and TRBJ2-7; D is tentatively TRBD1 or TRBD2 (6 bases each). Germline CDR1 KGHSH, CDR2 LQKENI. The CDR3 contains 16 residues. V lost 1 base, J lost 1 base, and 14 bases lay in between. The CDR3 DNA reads TGTGCCAGCTCACCACTCCCGGGGGCAGGGTCCTACGAGCAGTACTTC. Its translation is CASSPLPGAGSYEQYF.

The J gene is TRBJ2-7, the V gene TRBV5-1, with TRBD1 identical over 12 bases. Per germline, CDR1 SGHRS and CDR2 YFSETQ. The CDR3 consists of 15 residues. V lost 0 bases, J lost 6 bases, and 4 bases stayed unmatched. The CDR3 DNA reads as TGCGCCAGCAGCTTGGCCGGGACAGGGGGCGGCGAGCAGTACTTC. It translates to CASSLAGTGGGEQYF. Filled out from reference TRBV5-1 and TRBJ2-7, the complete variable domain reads KAGVTQTPRYLIKTRGQQVTLSCSPISGHRSVSWYQQTPGQGLQFLFEYFSETQRNKGNFPGRFSGRQFSNSRSEMNVSTLELGDSALYLCASSLAGTGGGEQYFGPGTRLTVT.

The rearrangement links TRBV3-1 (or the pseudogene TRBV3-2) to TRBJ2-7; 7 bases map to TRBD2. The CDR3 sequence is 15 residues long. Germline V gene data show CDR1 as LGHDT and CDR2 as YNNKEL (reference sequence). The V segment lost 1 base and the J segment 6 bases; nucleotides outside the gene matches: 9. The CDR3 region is CASSQAPRTRREQYF. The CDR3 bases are TGTGCCAGCAGCCAAGCTCCTCGGACTAGGCGCGAGCAGTACTTC.